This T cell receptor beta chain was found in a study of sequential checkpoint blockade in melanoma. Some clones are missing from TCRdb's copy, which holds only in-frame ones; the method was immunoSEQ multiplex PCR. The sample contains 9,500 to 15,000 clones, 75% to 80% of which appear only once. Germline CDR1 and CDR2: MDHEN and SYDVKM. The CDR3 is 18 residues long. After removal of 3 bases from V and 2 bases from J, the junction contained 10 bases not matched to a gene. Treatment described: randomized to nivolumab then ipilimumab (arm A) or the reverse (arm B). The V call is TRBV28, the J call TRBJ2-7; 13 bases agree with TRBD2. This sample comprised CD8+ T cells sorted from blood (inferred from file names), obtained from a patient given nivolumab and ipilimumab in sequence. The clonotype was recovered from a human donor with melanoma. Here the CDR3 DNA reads TGTGCCAGCAGTTTGTTCTGGACTAGCGGGAGCTTAACCTACGAGCAGTACTTC. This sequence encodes CASSLFWTSGSLTYEQYF.